The 25 T cell receptor beta chains below come from one sample, sequenced in a study of immune evolution from preneoplasia to lung adenocarcinoma. Sequencing used immunoSEQ multiplex PCR; TCRdb keeps in-frame clones, though not all of them. Of 9,000 to 13,000 clones in the sample, approximately 90% were seen once. Sequencing used FFPE invasive lung adenocarcinoma tissue. The receptors shown here come from a person between 65 and 79 years old with invasive lung adenocarcinoma.

The chain employs TRBV23-1 and TRBJ2-6, with unresolved D. TRBV23-1 is an open reading frame, and its role is uncertain. V was shortened by 3 bases and J by 4 bases, with 28 bases between the two germline ends. CDR3 length: 21 residues. As DNA, the CDR3 is TGCGCCAGCAGTCACAGTTGTCCAGAGGACGTGTCTTTCGGAGGGGCCAACGTCCTGACTTTC. Protein: CASSHSCPEDVSFGGANVLTF.

This clone has a single count. The V and J genes are TRBV28 and TRBJ1-5; the D gene is possibly TRBD1 (5 bases). Germline values: CDR1 MDHEN, CDR2 SYDVKM. V gave up 7 bases and J gave up 0 bases, with 13 bases separating them. The CDR3 consists of 15 residues. Here the CDR3 reads CASNGAQYSNQPQHF. For the CDR3, the DNA is TGTGCCAGCAACGGGGCACAATATAGCAATCAGCCCCAGCATTTT.

The chain couples TRBV28 to TRBJ1-3; D possibly corresponds to TRBD1 (5 bases). V lost 3 bases and J lost 0, with 12 bases in between. The CDR3 has 16 residues. Germline values: CDR1 MDHEN, CDR2 SYDVKM. The CDR3 spells CASSFQGRGSGNTIYF. CDR3 nucleotides: TGTGCCAGCAGTTTCCAGGGTAGGGGCTCTGGAAACACCATATATTTT. Full variable domain (missing parts from reference TRBV28 and TRBJ1-3): DVKVTQSSRYLVKRTGEKVFLECVQDMDHENMFWYRQDPGLGLRLIYFSYDVKMKEKGDIPEGYSVSREKKERFSLILESASTNQTSMYLCASSFQGRGSGNTIYFGEGSWLTVV.

This clone was detected only once. J is TRBJ2-1 and V is TRBV7-2; 9 bases are a match to TRBD2. The CDR3 is 15 residues long. Losses at the gene ends were 4 bases for V and 4 bases for J; bases not matched to a gene: 5. CDR1 SGHTA and CDR2 FQGNSA come from the germline V gene. Here the CDR3 DNA reads TGTGCCAGCAGCTCAGGACTAGCGTCATACAATGAGCAGTTCTTC. Translation: CASSSGLASYNEQFF.

This clone showed up just a few times. J is TRBJ2-1 and V is TRBV7-9, with D maybe TRBD2 (6 bases). Trimming cost V 5 bases and J 3 bases, with 11 bases left between them. The CDR3 is made up of 14 amino acids. CDR1 is SEHNR and CDR2 is FQNEAQ in the germline V gene (reference sequence). The DNA of the CDR3 is TGTGCCAGCAGCCCCCGGCGGGGCTACAATGAGCAGTTCTTC. It codes for CASSPRRGYNEQFF. Variable domain in full (rest from reference TRBV7-9 and TRBJ2-1): DTGVSQNPRHKITKRGQNVTFRCDPISEHNRLYWYRQTLGQGPEFLTYFQNEAQLEKSRLLSDRFSAERPKGSFSTLEIQRTEQGDSAMYLCASSPRRGYNEQFFGPGTRLTVL.

The chain joins TRBV9 to TRBJ1-1; D call uncertain. This CDR3 comprises 14 residues. Trimming pared 0 bases from V and 0 bases from J, leaving 6 bases between. Looked up from germline, CDR1 is SGDLS and CDR2 is YYNGEE. The CDR3 protein is CASSVDLMNTEAFF. CDR3 DNA sequence: TGTGCCAGCAGCGTAGATTTAATGAACACTGAAGCTTTCTTT. The variable domain in full, with the rest retrieved from reference TRBV9 and TRBJ1-1, is DSGVTQTPKHLITATGQRVTLRCSPRSGDLSVYWYQQSLDQGLQFLIQYYNGEERAKGNILERFSAQQFPDLHSELNLSSLELGDSALYFCASSVDLMNTEAFFGQGTRLTVV.

The chain combines TRBV6-6 with TRBJ1-1; no clear D gene. V was trimmed by 7 bases and J by 5 bases, leaving 14 bases between them. Germline CDR1 is MNHNY and CDR2 is SVGAGI (reference sequence). The CDR3 runs to 13 residues. The CDR3, as DNA: TGTGCCAGCACCGAGCTCAGAGGGACTGAAGCTTTCTTT. Protein: CASTELRGTEAFF.

The V and J genes are TRBV30 and TRBJ1-5, with D tentatively TRBD1 (5 bases). The CDR3 is 13 residues long. Germline lookup yields CDR1 GTSNPN and CDR2 SVGIG (reference sequence). Trimming took off 2 bases at V and 5 bases at J, with 10 bases between the two ends. CDR3 sequence: CAWSFGGDQPQHF. As DNA, the CDR3 is TGTGCCTGGAGTTTCGGGGGTGATCAGCCCCAGCATTTT.

The chain employs TRBV11-2 and TRBJ2-3, with 8 bases lining up with TRBD2. Germline values: CDR1 SGHAT, CDR2 FQNNGV. V dropped 3 bases and J dropped 3; count of bases not matched to a gene: 5. The CDR3 totals 15 residues. CDR3 sequence: CASSFGTSWTDTQYF. CDR3 bases: TGTGCCAGCAGCTTCGGGACTAGTTGGACAGATACGCAGTATTTT.

The genes are TRBV19 and TRBJ2-7; no reliable D call. In germline, CDR1 is LNHDA, CDR2 SQIVND (reference sequence). V shed 3 bases and J shed 5 bases, with 11 bases lying between them. The CDR3 has 13 residues. The CDR3 spells CASSIGPPHEQYF. CDR3 nucleotide sequence: TGTGCCAGTAGTATTGGGCCTCCCCACGAGCAGTACTTC.

The rearrangement joins TRBV9 to TRBJ2-3; tentatively, D is TRBD2 (5 bases). Trimming pared 1 base from V and 2 bases from J, leaving 14 bases between. The CDR3 extends over 16 amino acids. The germline V gene has CDR1 SGDLS and CDR2 YYNGEE. The CDR3: CASSVTAGGSTDTQYF. CDR3 bases: TGTGCCAGCAGCGTAACGGCGGGTGGGTCCACAGATACGCAGTATTTT.

The chain carries TRBV11-2 and TRBJ1-1, with D maybe TRBD1 (5 bases). The CDR3 is 14 amino acids. In germline, CDR1 is SGHAT, CDR2 FQNNGV. Trimming left V 5 bases short and J 8 bases short, with 18 bases between. CDR3 sequence: CASSAPGQRREAFF. The CDR3 nucleotides read TGTGCCAGCAGCGCCCCGGGGCAAAGACGGGAAGCTTTCTTT.

This chain uses TRBV19 with TRBJ1-2, with a tentative D call TRBD1 (6 bases). The CDR3 loop spans 12 amino acids. V was cut by 5 bases and J by 8 bases, with 12 bases left in between. Germline V CDR1 and CDR2: LNHDA, SQIVND (reference sequence). The CDR3 loop is CASSRTQGGYTF. For the CDR3, the DNA is TGTGCCAGTAGTCGAACCCAGGGGGGCTACACCTTC.

The chain couples TRBV5-1 to TRBJ2-7; 7 bases fit TRBD1. From germline, CDR1 is SGHRS and CDR2 YFSETQ. V dropped 4 bases and J dropped 5; count of bases not matched to a gene: 12. CDR3 size: 15 residues. CDR3 sequence reads: CASSPPRQGLNEQYF. Here the CDR3 DNA reads TGCGCCAGCAGCCCTCCAAGACAGGGATTGAACGAGCAGTACTTC.

The chain combines TRBV15 with TRBJ2-7; D could derive from TRBD1 or TRBD2 (5 bases each). Germline V gene data show CDR1 as LNHNV and CDR2 as YYDKDF (reference sequence). Trimming removed 4 bases from V and 0 bases from J, with 25 bases in between. The CDR3 has 19 amino acids. The CDR3 DNA reads TGTGCCACCAGCATACGAGGGGCACTCCCAGCGGAAAGCTCCTACGAGCAGTACTTC. Translating it yields CATSIRGALPAESSYEQYF.

The rearrangement joins TRBV27 to TRBJ1-4; a weak D match, TRBD1 (5 bases). The CDR3 consists of 15 residues. Trimming pared 0 bases from V and 2 bases from J, leaving 7 bases between. The germline gives CDR1 MNHEY, CDR2 SMNVEV (reference sequence). Here the CDR3 DNA reads TGTGCCAGCAGTTTATCTGGGGCGACTAATGAAAAACTGTTTTTT. Translated: CASSLSGATNEKLFF.

V is TRBV5-1 and J is TRBJ1-5; no clear D. The CDR3 is made up of 13 amino acids. V was trimmed by 4 bases and J by 5 bases, leaving 10 bases between them. The germline gives CDR1 SGHRS, CDR2 YFSETQ. The CDR3 DNA reads TGCGCCAGCAGCGATAACCCGGATCAGCCCCAGCATTTT. Encoded protein: CASSDNPDQPQHF.

The chain joins TRBV6-1 to TRBJ2-2; D remains ambiguous. Trimming stripped 7 bases from V and 7 bases from J, with 10 bases between. The CDR3 runs 12 residues. CDR1 is MNHNS and CDR2 is SASEGT in the germline V gene. The CDR3 nucleotides are TGTGCCAGCACCTTATACTACGGGGAGCTGTTTTTT. Encoded protein: CASTLYYGELFF.

This chain uses TRBV7-2 with TRBJ2-7; D remains ambiguous. The V gene's germline CDR1 is SGHTA and CDR2 FQGNSA. This CDR3 spans 11 amino acids. With 5 bases removed from V and 3 bases from J, the gap between germline ends came to 5 bases. The DNA for the CDR3 is TGTGCCAGCAGCCGCCTCTACGAGCAGTACTTC. Amino acid sequence: CASSRLYEQYF.

The chain has TRBV29-1 and TRBJ2-3, with 10 nucleotides matching TRBD1. V lost 4 bases and J lost 3; bases outside the gene matches: 4. This CDR3 region has 14 residues. The germline V gene encodes CDR1 SQVTM and CDR2 ANQGSEA. CDR3 protein: CSVVDRGRTDTQYF. In nucleotides, the CDR3 is TGCAGCGTTGTCGACAGGGGGCGGACAGATACGCAGTATTTT.

The chain recombines TRBV21-1 with TRBJ2-5; TRBD2 reflects the table's D call only, with no check against the DNA. TRBV21-1 is termed a pseudogene. This CDR3 region has 15 residues. CDR3 sequence (DNA): TGTGCCAGCAGCAAAGGAGGAGGTCGGCAAGAGACCCAGTACTTC. Protein product: CASSKGGGRQETQYF.

Remarks on this clone: Mismatch with germline at one junction end may stem from a read error. The chain carries TRBV2 and TRBJ1-5; D is undetermined. CDR1 SNHLY and CDR2 FYNNEI come from the germline V gene. The length of the CDR3 is 15 residues. The chain's CDR3 is CASSKAFGSNQPQHF. The DNA of the CDR3 is TGTGCCAGCAGTAAAGCTTTTGGCTCCAATCAGCCCCAGCATTTT.

V usage is TRBV7-9 and J usage is TRBJ2-7; perhaps D is TRBD1 or TRBD2 (5 bases each). The CDR3 has 13 amino acids. Deletions cut 0 bases from V and 4 bases from J, with 7 bases between. CDR1 and CDR2 (germline): SEHNR, FQNEAQ (reference sequence). CDR3 in DNA: TGTGCCAGCAGCTTAGCGGGGGTTTACGAGCAGTACTTC. Its translation: CASSLAGVYEQYF.

The chain combines TRBV5-5 with TRBJ1-1; D not resolved. Germline lookup yields CDR1 SGHKS and CDR2 YYEKEE (reference sequence). This CDR3 comprises 15 residues. V lost 1 base to trimming and J lost 5 bases, with 15 bases between them. The CDR3 DNA is TGTGCCAGCAGCTTGAGTGCAGGAGGAGGTACTGAAGCTTTCTTT. This codes for CASSLSAGGGTEAFF.

This chain connects TRBV6-1 to TRBJ1-5; possible D gene TRBD1, 5 bases. There are 13 residues in the CDR3. Per germline, CDR1 MNHNS and CDR2 SASEGT. Deletions cut 1 base from V and 6 bases from J, with 7 bases between. CDR3 bases: TGTGCCAGCAGTGAAGAGGGGTTTCAGCCCCAGCATTTT. It is translated as CASSEEGFQPQHF.